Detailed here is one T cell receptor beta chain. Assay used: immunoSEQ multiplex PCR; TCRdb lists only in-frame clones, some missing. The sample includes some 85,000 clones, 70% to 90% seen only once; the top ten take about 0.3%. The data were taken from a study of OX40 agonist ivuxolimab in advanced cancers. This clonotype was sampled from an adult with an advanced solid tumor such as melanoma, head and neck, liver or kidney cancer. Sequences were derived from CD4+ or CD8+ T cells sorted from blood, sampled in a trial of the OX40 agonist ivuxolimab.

CDR3 region: CASSLGAGEADTQYF. CDR3 nucleotides: TGCGCCAGCAGCTTGGGTGCGGGGGAGGCAGATACGCAGTATTTT. The genes are TRBV5-1 and TRBJ2-3, with 7 bases aligning to TRBD2. V trimming: 0 bases; J trimming: 4 bases; junction bases outside the gene matches: 5. The CDR3 length is 15 residues. Germline CDR1 and CDR2: SGHRS and YFSETQ.